The subject of this entry is one T cell receptor (beta chain). Antigen: not known. An end of the junction differs from the germline gene, which may be a read error. This record belongs to a study of tumor-infiltrating lymphocytes in primary liver carcinoma. This CDR3 is built from 14 residues. CDR1 and CDR2 (germline): SGHRS, YFSETQ. General observations from the study: Tumors significantly exceeded blood in top-250-clone fraction (p = 0.039). Tumor region pairs shared more overlap than did tumor-adjacent and tumor-blood pairs.

The input was approximately 500 ng total RNA; TCR beta cDNA was made from it with a constant-region primer. Researchers made the TCR beta libraries by running three nested multiplex PCR rounds with slightly modified ARM-PCR. The two initial PCR rounds, roughly 10 cycles each, used TRBV1-TRBV30 forward and C-beta reverse primers. TCRdb reprocessed the multiplex PCR reads via MiXCR and lists one record per CDR3 protein. The sample lists about 320,000 distinct CDR3 sequences; 50% to 70% were seen once. They got blood RNA out of unsorted whole blood and also pulled out germline DNA. Collected before surgery were four milliliters of peripheral blood.

The chain couples TRBV5-1 to TRBJ1-4; TRBD1 matches 9 bases. The sequence was obtained from a man between 40 and 49 years old with primary liver carcinoma and hepatitis B virus infection. Sequencing input: peripheral blood. The CDR3 region has the DNA TGCGCCAGCAGCGCGGGACAGGGACAGGAAAAACTGCTTTTT. This encodes CASSAGQGQEKLLF.